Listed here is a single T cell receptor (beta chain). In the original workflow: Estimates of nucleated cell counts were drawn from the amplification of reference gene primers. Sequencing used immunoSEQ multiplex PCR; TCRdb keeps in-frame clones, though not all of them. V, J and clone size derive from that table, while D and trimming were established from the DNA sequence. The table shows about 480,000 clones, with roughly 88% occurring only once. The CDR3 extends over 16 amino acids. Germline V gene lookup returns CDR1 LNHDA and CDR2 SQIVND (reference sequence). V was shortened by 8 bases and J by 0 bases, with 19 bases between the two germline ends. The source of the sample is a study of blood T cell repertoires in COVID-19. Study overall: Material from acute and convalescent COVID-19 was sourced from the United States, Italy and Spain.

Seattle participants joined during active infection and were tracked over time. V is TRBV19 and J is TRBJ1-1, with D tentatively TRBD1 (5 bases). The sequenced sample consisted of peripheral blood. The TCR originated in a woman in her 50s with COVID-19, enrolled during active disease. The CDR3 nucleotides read TGTGCCAGTCGTTTCGGGAGAGGGGCTTTGAACACTGAAGCTTTCTTT. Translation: CASRFGRGALNTEAFF.